The rows below give T cell receptor beta chains drawn from one sample of a study of blood T cell repertoires in COVID-19. The assay was immunoSEQ multiplex PCR, and TCRdb's table has in-frame clones only and misses some. The sample holds about 200,000 clones, around 83% seen once. The sample taken for sequencing was peripheral blood. These receptors originate from a man aged 50-59 years with active or convalescent COVID-19. Each CDR3 is given with its conserved first and last residue. Each record gives: CDR3 length, V gene, J gene, clone size, D gene, CDR3 protein, CDR3 DNA. The D gene is left open where the match is weak. For some rows the clone size is stated as once, few or many, or as a class when expanded; others skip it.

15	TRBV7-8	TRBJ1-5	-	TRBD1	CASSQTGTGYHPQHF	TGTGCCAGCAGCCAAACCGGGACAGGGTACCACCCCCAGCATTTT
13	TRBV12-3/TRBV12-4	TRBJ1-5	-	-	CASSFTVNQPQHF	TGTGCCAGCAGTTTTACGGTTAATCAGCCCCAGCATTTT
14	TRBV7-9	TRBJ2-2	-	-	CASSAPTNTGELFF	TGTGCCAGCAGCGCCCCTACGAACACCGGGGAGCTGTTTTTT
15	TRBV3-1/TRBV3-2	TRBJ2-1	-	-	CASSQDRGLHNEQFF	TGTGCCAGCAGCCAAGATAGGGGACTTCACAATGAGCAGTTCTTC
12	TRBV19	TRBJ2-5	-	-	CASSIEGGTQYF	TGTGCCAGTAGTATTGAGGGTGGGACCCAGTACTTC
15	TRBV30	TRBJ2-7	-	TRBD2	CAWSGLAGDFYEQYF	TGTGCCTGGAGCGGACTAGCGGGAGACTTCTACGAGCAGTACTTC
16	TRBV28	TRBJ1-3	-	TRBD1	CASNGNRGSQGYTIYF	TGTGCCAGCAATGGAAACAGGGGTTCGCAAGGATACACCATATATTTT
18	TRBV7-9	TRBJ1-1	few	TRBD1	CASSSDRAPFSGNTEAFF	TGTGCCAGCAGCTCAGACAGGGCTCCTTTCTCAGGGAACACTGAAGCTTTCTTT
13	TRBV7-3	TRBJ2-1	-	-	CASSLESPNEQFF	TGTGCCAGCAGCTTGGAGTCCCCGAATGAGCAGTTCTTC
15	TRBV20-1	TRBJ1-5	few	TRBD1	CSASGTGTGRQPQHF	TGCAGTGCTAGTGGGACAGGGACAGGGCGTCAGCCCCAGCATTTT
12	TRBV30	TRBJ2-7	-	-	CAWSGATYEQYF	TGTGCCTGGAGTGGGGCTACCTACGAGCAGTACTTC
13	TRBV6-5	TRBJ1-1	-	-	CASTPRGGTEAFF	TGTGCCAGCACCCCGAGGGGGGGCACTGAAGCTTTCTTT
15	TRBV28	TRBJ2-7	few	TRBD1	CASSLSQGARREQYF	TGTGCCAGCAGTTTATCCCAGGGGGCACGGAGGGAGCAGTACTTC
15	TRBV6-5	TRBJ2-1	-	TRBD2	CASSRTSGSVNEQFF	TGTGCCAGCAGTCGGACTAGCGGGAGCGTCAATGAGCAGTTCTTC
14	TRBV9	TRBJ2-2	-	-	CASSGLANTGELFF	TGTGCCAGCAGCGGACTAGCGAACACCGGGGAGCTGTTTTTT
16	TRBV4-3	TRBJ1-4	-	-	CASSQDFGMVEEKLFF	TGCGCCAGCAGCCAAGACTTCGGGATGGTGGAGGAAAAACTGTTTTTT
15	TRBV5-6	TRBJ2-2	-	TRBD1	CASSWGQPIRGELFF	TGTGCCAGCAGCTGGGGACAGCCGATCAGAGGGGAGCTGTTTTTT
14	TRBV5-4	TRBJ2-1	once	TRBD1	CASSHGQGYNEQFF	TGTGCCAGCAGCCATGGACAGGGTTACAATGAGCAGTTCTTC
17	TRBV12-2	TRBJ1-3	-	-	CASRLDRGRDNGNTIYF	TGTGCAAGTCGCCTCGACAGGGGGCGCGACAATGGAAACACCATATATTTT
14	TRBV2	TRBJ2-2	-	TRBD2	CASNLLAGTGELFF	TGTGCCAGCAACCTCCTAGCGGGGACCGGGGAGCTGTTTTTT
15	TRBV7-2	TRBJ2-2	-	TRBD2	CASRRAGGGAGELFF	TGTGCCAGCAGAAGAGCGGGGGGCGGTGCCGGGGAGCTGTTTTTT
13	TRBV27	TRBJ1-2	-	-	CASSFGGRYGYTF	TGTGCCAGCAGTTTCGGCGGGAGATATGGCTACACCTTC
15	TRBV19	TRBJ1-2	-	-	CASSAGLPRRYGYTF	TGTGCCAGTAGTGCGGGACTCCCGAGGCGTTATGGCTACACCTTC
16	TRBV18	TRBJ2-3	-	-	CASSPPRIRLGDTQYF	TGTGCCAGCTCACCTCCACGGATCAGGTTGGGAGATACGCAGTATTTT
15	TRBV29-1	TRBJ2-3	-	-	CSVDKSGTGTDTQYF	TGCAGCGTTGACAAGTCCGGGACTGGCACAGATACGCAGTATTTT
17	TRBV5-1	TRBJ1-1	-	-	CASSSDVRGGQNTEAFF	TGCGCCAGCAGCTCGGACGTAAGGGGAGGCCAGAACACTGAAGCTTTCTTT
15	TRBV5-5	TRBJ2-2	-	-	CASSFRAANTGELFF	TGTGCCAGCAGCTTCCGAGCTGCGAACACCGGGGAGCTGTTTTTT
15	TRBV5-1	TRBJ1-1	-	-	CASSLGPPPGTEAFF	TGCGCCAGCAGCTTGGGGCCCCCCCCGGGGACTGAAGCTTTCTTT
13	TRBV5-5	TRBJ1-1	-	-	CASSLDVYTEAFF	TGTGCCAGCAGCTTGGATGTCTACACTGAAGCTTTCTTT
14	TRBV5-6	TRBJ2-3	-	-	CASSLGGVGDTQYF	TGTGCCAGCAGCTTGGGCGGAGTGGGAGATACGCAGTATTTT
13	TRBV27	TRBJ1-6	-	-	CASCNSYNSPLHF	TGTGCCAGCTGTAACAGTTATAATTCACCCCTCCACTTT
16	TRBV6-1	TRBJ1-1	-	-	CAGSGRARIMNTEAFF	TGTGCCGGCAGTGGGAGGGCACGAATCATGAACACTGAAGCTTTCTTT
19	TRBV21-1	TRBJ1-6	-	-	CASSKVVGDSVIGDSPLHF	TGTGCCAGCAGCAAAGTTGTGGGGGACTCGGTAATTGGGGATTCACCCCTCCACTTT
16	TRBV5-8	TRBJ1-3	-	-	CASSLAPEDSGNTIYF	TGTGCCAGCAGCTTGGCCCCAGAAGACTCTGGAAACACCATATATTTT
13	TRBV5-1	TRBJ2-5	-	-	CASSLEGVETQYF	TGCGCCAGCAGCTTGGAAGGGGTAGAGACCCAGTACTTC
15	TRBV19	TRBJ2-1	-	TRBD2	CASSIAQTSRNEQFF	TGTGCCAGTAGTATAGCCCAGACTAGCCGCAATGAGCAGTTCTTC
15	TRBV5-1	TRBJ2-5	-	TRBD2	CASSLGTSGGIGQYF	TGCGCCAGCAGCCTGGGGACTAGCGGGGGGATCGGCCAGTACTTC
13	TRBV7-9	TRBJ1-1	-	-	CASRLPENTEAFF	TGTGCCAGCAGACTACCGGAGAACACTGAAGCTTTCTTT
13	TRBV2	TRBJ1-1	few	TRBD1	CAIRDRDNTEAFF	TGTGCCATCCGGGACAGGGATAACACTGAAGCTTTCTTT
13	TRBV14	TRBJ1-6	-	-	CASSQVGRSPLHF	TGTGCCAGCAGCCAAGTTGGGCGTTCACCCCTCCACTTT